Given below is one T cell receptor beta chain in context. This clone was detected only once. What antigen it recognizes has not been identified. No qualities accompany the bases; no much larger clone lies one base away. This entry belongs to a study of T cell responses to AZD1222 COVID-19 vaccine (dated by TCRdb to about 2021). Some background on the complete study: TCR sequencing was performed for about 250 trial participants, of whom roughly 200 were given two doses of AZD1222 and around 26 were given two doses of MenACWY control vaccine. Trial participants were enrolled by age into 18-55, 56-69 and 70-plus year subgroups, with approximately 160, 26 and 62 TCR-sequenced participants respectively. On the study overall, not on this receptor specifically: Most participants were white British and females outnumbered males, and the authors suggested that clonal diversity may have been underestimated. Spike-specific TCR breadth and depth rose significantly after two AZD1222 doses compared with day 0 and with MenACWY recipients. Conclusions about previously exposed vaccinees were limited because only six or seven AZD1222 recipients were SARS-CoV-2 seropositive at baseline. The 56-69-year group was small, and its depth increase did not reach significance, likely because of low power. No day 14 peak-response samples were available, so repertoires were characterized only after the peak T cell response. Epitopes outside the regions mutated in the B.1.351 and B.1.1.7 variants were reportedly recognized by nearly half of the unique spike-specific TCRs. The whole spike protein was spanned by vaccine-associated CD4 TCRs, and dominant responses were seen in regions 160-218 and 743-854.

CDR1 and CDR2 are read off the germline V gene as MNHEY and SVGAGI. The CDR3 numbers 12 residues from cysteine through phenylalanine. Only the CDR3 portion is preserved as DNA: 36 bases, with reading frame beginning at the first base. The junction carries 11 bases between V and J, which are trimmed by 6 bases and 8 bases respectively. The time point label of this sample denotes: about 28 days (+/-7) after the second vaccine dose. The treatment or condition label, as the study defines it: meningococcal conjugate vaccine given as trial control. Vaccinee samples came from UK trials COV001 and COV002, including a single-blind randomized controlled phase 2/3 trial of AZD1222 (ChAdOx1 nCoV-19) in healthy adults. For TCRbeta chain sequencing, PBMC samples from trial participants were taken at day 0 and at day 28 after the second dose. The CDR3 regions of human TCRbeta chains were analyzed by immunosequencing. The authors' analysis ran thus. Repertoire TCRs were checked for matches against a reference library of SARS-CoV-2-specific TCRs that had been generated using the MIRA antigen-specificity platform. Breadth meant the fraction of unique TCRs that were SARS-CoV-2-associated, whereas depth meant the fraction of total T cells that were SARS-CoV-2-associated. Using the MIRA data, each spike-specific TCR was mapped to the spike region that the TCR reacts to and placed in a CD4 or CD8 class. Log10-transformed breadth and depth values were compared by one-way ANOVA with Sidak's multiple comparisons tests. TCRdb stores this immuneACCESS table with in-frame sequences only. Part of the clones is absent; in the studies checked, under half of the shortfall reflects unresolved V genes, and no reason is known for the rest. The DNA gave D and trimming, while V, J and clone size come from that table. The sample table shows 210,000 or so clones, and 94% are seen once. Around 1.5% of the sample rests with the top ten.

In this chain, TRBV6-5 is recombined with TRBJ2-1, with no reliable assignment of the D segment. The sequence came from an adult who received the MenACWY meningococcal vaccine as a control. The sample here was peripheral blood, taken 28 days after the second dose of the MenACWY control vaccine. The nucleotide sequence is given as TGTGCCAGCAGCACGCCGTCCGATGAGCAGTTCTTC. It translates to CASSTPSDEQFF.